This TCR beta chain was obtained from a study of shared clonotypes between healthy human individuals. Trimming left V 6 bases short and J 0 bases short, with 10 bases between. In germline, CDR1 is MNHNS, CDR2 SASEGT. This CDR3 has 14 amino acids. The protocol was immunoSEQ multiplex PCR, while the TCRdb copy is restricted to in-frame clones and leaves out a portion. The top ten clones hold approximately 0.39% of a sample with under 2.5 million clones, around 90% of them seen once. The sequencing input was naive CD4+ T cells from PBMCs. The subset here: CD45RA+ positively selected. This receptor was obtained from a man aged 18 to 29 in good health. Some clones in this sample may be carry-over from other donors' samples. The gene calls are TRBV6-1 and TRBJ2-3; possibly TRBD2 for D (6 bases). CDR3 in amino acids: CASSVAVSTDTQYF. CDR3 DNA sequence: TGTGCCAGCAGCGTAGCGGTAAGCACAGATACGCAGTATTTT.